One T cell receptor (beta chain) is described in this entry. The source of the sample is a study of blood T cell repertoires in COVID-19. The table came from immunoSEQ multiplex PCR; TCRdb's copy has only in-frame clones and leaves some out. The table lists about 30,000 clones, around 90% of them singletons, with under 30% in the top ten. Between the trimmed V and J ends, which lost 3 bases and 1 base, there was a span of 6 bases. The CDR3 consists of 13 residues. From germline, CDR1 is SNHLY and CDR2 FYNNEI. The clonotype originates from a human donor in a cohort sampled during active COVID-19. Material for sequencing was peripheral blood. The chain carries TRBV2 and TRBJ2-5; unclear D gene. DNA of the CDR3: TGTGCCAGCAGTGAGATCAGCCAAGAGACCCAGTACTTC. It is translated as CASSEISQETQYF.